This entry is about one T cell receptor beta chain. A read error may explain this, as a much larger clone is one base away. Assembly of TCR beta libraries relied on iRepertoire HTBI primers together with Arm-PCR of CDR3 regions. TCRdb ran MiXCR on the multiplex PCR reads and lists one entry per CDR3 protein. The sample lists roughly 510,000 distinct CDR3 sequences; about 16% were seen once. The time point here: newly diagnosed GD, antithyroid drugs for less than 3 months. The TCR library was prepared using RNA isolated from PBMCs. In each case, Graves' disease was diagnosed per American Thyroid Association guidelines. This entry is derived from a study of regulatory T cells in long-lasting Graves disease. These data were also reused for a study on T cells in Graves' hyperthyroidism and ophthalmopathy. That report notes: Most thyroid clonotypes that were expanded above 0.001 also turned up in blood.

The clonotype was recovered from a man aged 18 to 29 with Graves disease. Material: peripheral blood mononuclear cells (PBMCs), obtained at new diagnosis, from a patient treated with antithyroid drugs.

Here the CDR3 reads CASSLPAGASSNEQFF. In DNA form, the CDR3 reads TGTGCCAGCAGTTTACCAGCGGGGGCATCGAGCAATGAGCAGTTCTTC. The chain couples TRBV2 to TRBJ2-1; 8 bases match TRBD2. CDR1 is SNHLY, CDR2 FYNNEI, per germline. There are 16 residues in the CDR3. The V and J ends lost 5 bases and 6 bases, in that order; junction bases with no gene match: 12.